This T cell receptor beta chain was observed in a study of liver allograft versus peripheral blood T cells. Study-level information: Transplanted-liver T cell receptor repertoires were compared with recipients' peripheral blood repertoires.

V lost 5 bases to trimming and J lost 7 bases, with 8 bases between them. Germline V CDR1 and CDR2: SEHNR, FQNEAQ (reference sequence). The CDR3 covers 12 residues. This clonotype is deemed medium-sized. TCRdb re-called the reads through MiXCR, storing one row per CDR3 protein. The sample includes 2,000 to 2,500 distinct CDR3 sequences, roughly 14% of them seen just once. The receptor comes from a human patient who had a liver transplant. Certain T cells may be donor cells from the graft. The chain is built from TRBV7-9 and TRBJ2-2; D remains ambiguous. The CDR3 bases are TGTGCCAGCAGCCCCGCGTACGGGGAGCTGTTTTTT. Its protein is CASSPAYGELFF.